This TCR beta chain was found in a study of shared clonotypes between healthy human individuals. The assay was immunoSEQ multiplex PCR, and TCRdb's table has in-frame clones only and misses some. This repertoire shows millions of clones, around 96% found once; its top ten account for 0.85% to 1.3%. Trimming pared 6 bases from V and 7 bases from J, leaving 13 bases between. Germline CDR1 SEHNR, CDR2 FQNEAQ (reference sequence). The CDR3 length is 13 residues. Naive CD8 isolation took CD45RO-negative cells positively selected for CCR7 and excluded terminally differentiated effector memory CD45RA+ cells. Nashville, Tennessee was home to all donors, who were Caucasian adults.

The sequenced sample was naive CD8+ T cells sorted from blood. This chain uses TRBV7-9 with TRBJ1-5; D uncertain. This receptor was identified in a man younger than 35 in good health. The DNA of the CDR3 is TGTGCCAGCAGTTTTGGGGTAGACCAGCCCCAGCATTTT. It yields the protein CASSFGVDQPQHF.